The entry below describes one T cell receptor (beta chain). The antigen is undetermined. The data derive from a study of beta chain features in type 1 diabetes. Looking at the study overall: Examination spanned around 110 million sorted cells from all samples. Study-level findings and limits: cDNA sequencing could over-represent cells with high TCR expression.

Sorted CD4+ subsets: naive, central memory, regulatory, stem cell-like memory (CD45RO/CCR7/CD25/CD127/CD95/CD27 panel). Each sorted population was over 98% pure. Germline V gene lookup returns CDR1 SGHTA and CDR2 FQGNSA. With 5 bases removed from V and 5 bases from J, the gap between germline ends came to 12 bases. This CDR3 has 13 residues. Expressed TCRB transcripts were sequenced because the entire RNA isolate underwent reverse transcription. Only in-frame clones appear in the TCRdb table, and some are missing; sequencing was by immunoSEQ multiplex PCR. The sample holds 250,000 to 350,000 clones, less than 15% seen once.

The specimen was central memory CD4+ T cells from blood. V usage is TRBV7-2 and J usage is TRBJ2-5, with a possible D match to TRBD2 (6 bases). This clonotype originated in a young man in good health. The chain's CDR3 is CASSASAGETQYF. CDR3 DNA: TGTGCCAGCAGCGCCAGCGCGGGGGAGACCCAGTACTTC.